These T cell receptor beta chains were read from a single sample in a study of CD4+ T cells in melanoma. Assay: immunoSEQ multiplex PCR; the TCRdb copy retains only in-frame clones and omits some. Found here are 110,000 to 150,000 clones, 85% to 95% of them singletons; the top ten hold less than 2%. These receptors all stem from a human donor with melanoma. Each CDR3 is given without its conserved first and last residue. The order of the fields is V gene, CDR3 protein.

V gene: TRBV7-2
CDR3 protein: ASSPSPYGYT

V gene: TRBV4-1
CDR3 protein: ASSQVWDRASPLH

V gene: TRBV18
CDR3 protein: ASSPRVYSGNTIY

V gene: TRBV29-1
CDR3 protein: SVMPRGWTGELF

V gene: TRBV7-9
CDR3 protein: ASSLALQPYEQY

V gene: TRBV30
CDR3 protein: AWGPPQGSYNSPLH

V gene: TRBV27
CDR3 protein: ASSLKGYRGQNTEAF

V gene: TRBV30
CDR3 protein: AWSVWGRGEKLF

V gene: TRBV5-1
CDR3 protein: ASSTIPGGTETQY

V gene: TRBV7-3
CDR3 protein: ASSLSGESGVYEQY

V gene: TRBV19
CDR3 protein: ASTTTSGVDEQF

V gene: TRBV11-3
CDR3 protein: ASSPGGARGHEQY

V gene: TRBV7-6
CDR3 protein: ASSLGGSGANVLT

V gene: TRBV19
CDR3 protein: ASSQPGAGANVLT

V gene: TRBV4-1
CDR3 protein: ASSPRDRGDEQY

V gene: TRBV6-1
CDR3 protein: ARVVLHGSGNTIY

V gene: TRBV2
CDR3 protein: ASRGGGGRTDTQY

V gene: TRBV6-5
CDR3 protein: ASSYSRSPYYNEQF

V gene: TRBV7-3
CDR3 protein: ASSPGGSGGYNEQF

V gene: TRBV6-5
CDR3 protein: ASSSYYEQY

V gene: TRBV19
CDR3 protein: ASSAPLGQGHPEAF

V gene: TRBV5-1
CDR3 protein: ASSLGSGERTQY

V gene: TRBV6-1
CDR3 protein: ASSDPGQGGSHEQY

V gene: TRBV5-4
CDR3 protein: ASSKTSGGAGRYEQY

V gene: TRBV7-9
CDR3 protein: ASSWDGGYEQY

V gene: TRBV5-4
CDR3 protein: ASSIASGGGTDTQY

V gene: TRBV10-3
CDR3 protein: AISPQTGSNYGYT

V gene: TRBV5-1
CDR3 protein: ASSLADRANGELF

V gene: TRBV7-9
CDR3 protein: ASSLGQGLYTDTQY

V gene: TRBV5-8
CDR3 protein: ASTLRTGSSYEQY